This T cell receptor (beta chain) was obtained from a study of OX40 agonist ivuxolimab in advanced cancers. Study at large: Averaging roughly 60 years in age, with a range of about 23 to 80, the cohort was 82.7% male.

As regards this clone: Its matching antigen is unknown.

CDR1 is SGDLS, CDR2 YYNGEE, per germline. Trimming took 0 bases from V and 8 from J, leaving 9 bases between them. This CDR3 contains 13 residues. Researchers took blood at baseline, on cycle 4 day 1, and on cycle 7 day 1. Libraries were prepared by immunoSEQ multiplex PCR; TCRdb keeps only in-frame clonotypes and omits some of them. The table lists fewer than 45,000 clones, 88% of them singletons. General study results and limits: On average, CD8+ T cells showed a greater number of expanded clones than CD4+.

The specimen was CD4+ or CD8+ T cells sorted from blood, collected in a trial of the OX40 agonist ivuxolimab. The rearrangement joins TRBV9 to TRBJ2-1, with a tentative D call TRBD2 (5 bases). This receptor was taken from an adult with an advanced solid tumor such as melanoma, head and neck, liver or kidney cancer. CDR3 sequence (DNA): TGTGCCAGCAGCGTAGGTGATAGCGATGAGCAGTTCTTC. This gives the protein CASSVGDSDEQFF.